The clone carrying this T cell receptor (beta chain) was seen more than once but under ten times. Antigen unknown. Other DNA sequences in this sample translate to the same CDR3. The sample originates from a study of shared clonotypes between healthy human individuals. The study's findings and limits: Among the subsets, naive ones generally showed larger estimated richness than memory ones.

Measured with immunoSEQ multiplex PCR; TCRdb has only the in-frame clones, and not every one. The repertoire holds about 870,000 clones, with approximately 92% as singletons. With 3 bases removed from V and 2 bases from J, the gap between germline ends came to 2 bases. There are 11 residues in the CDR3. Germline loops: CDR1 SNHLY, CDR2 FYNNEI. Naive CD8 cells, CD45RO-negative and positively selected for CCR7, excluded terminally differentiated effector memory CD45RA+ cells. The rearrangement links TRBV2 to TRBJ2-7; D is unresolved. This receptor was obtained from a man aged 25-45 years in good health. The sequenced sample was naive CD8+ T cells sorted from blood. The DNA of the CDR3 is TGTGCCAGCAGTGACACCTACGAGCAGTACTTC. Protein product: CASSDTYEQYF.